This T cell receptor beta chain was identified during a study of blood T cells in healthy people across ages (dated by TCRdb to the mid-2010s). Regarding the complete study: In model experiments, template switching captured roughly one uniquely barcoded TCR beta cDNA molecule for every two T cells. Age-related changes in TCR beta repertoire diversity were measured in the study by deep sequencing normalized with unique cDNA molecular identifiers. The donors were divided into four age groups: young (average around 16 years), middle-aged (approximately 39), aged (about 56) and long-lived (around 87). To avoid experimental bias, donors of different ages were randomly spread across the sequencing lanes. Two additional independent replicas of 1 million unique cDNA reads from the same blood draw were analyzed for two donors (one aged 18 to 29 and one aged 80 or older). Study-level results and caveats: Because profiling used bulk unsorted PBMCs, naive and antigen-experienced compartments could not be compared conclusively. A strong correlation was found between observed TCR beta diversity and the percentage of naive T cells measured by flow cytometry. Compared with the aged group, the long-lived group had more naive CD4+ T cells, fewer expanded clones and increased TCR diversity, suggesting age selection. Total diversity estimates from one million sequenced T cells were considered lower bounds and underestimates. Observed TCR beta diversity per million T cells fell roughly linearly with age, and a significant reduction was already apparent by age roughly 40. Donor CMV infection status was unknown, potentially confounding age-related changes in expanded clonotypes.

Systemically healthy Caucasian individuals from Russia, 35 to 50 in total and aged roughly 6 to 100 years, were included as donors. Each donor gave 8 to 10 milliliters of peripheral blood, drawn into EDTA-treated Vacutainer tubes. Ficoll-Paque density-gradient centrifugation was used to isolate PBMCs, with at least 6.5 million per sample. Trizol reagent was used to extract total RNA from PBMCs, with at least 5 micrograms per sample. For every donor, an aliquot of PBMCs went through flow cytometry to measure the percentages of naive CD45RAhigh/CD27high T cells. The library was produced with 5' RACE. TCRdb lists the instrument as Illumina HiSeq 2500. A second about 7 to 12 cycle PCR used a sample-barcoded 5' primer and a J-beta primer mix. A unique molecular identifier was introduced onto each TCR beta cDNA molecule by a template-switch 5' adaptor carrying 12 random nucleotides. Each sample yielded at least 2.5 million CDR3-containing paired-end reads. All of the RNA was converted into first-strand cDNA using the Mint cDNA synthesis kit, with a TRBC-specific oligonucleotide serving as the primer. Following uracil-DNA glycosylase treatment, all cDNA underwent a first 18-cycle PCR with the universal primers M1SS and BC2_uni_R. The study's own analysis went as follows. For normalization, 1 million high-quality reads were randomly selected from each sample, with every read carrying a distinct molecular identifier. Instead of being binned into consensus sequences, reads that shared molecular identifiers were thrown out. MiTCR, run with a Q25 quality threshold and the strictest error-elimination algorithm, handled CDR3 identification, clonotype clustering and error correction. A nonparametric unseen species model using Euler transformation provided a lower-bound estimate of total TCR beta diversity. In TCRdb, the public reads were trimmed at Q25 with fastp and aligned with MiXCR, with productive beta chains retained. For every CDR3 protein sequence, its rows merge into one entry that carries the most common genes and DNA. The V and J calls reflect TCRdb's pipeline rather than the authors' work. The sample table shows around 1,600,000 distinct CDR3 sequences, and less than 45% are seen once. The ten largest make up less than 5% of the sample.

As encoded in the germline V gene, CDR1 is MGHRA while CDR2 is YSYEKL. The germline V and J ends show losses of 1 base and 5 bases respectively, and no gene match explains 8 bases of the junction. The CDR3 runs 16 residues from the cysteine to the phenylalanine. Only CDR3 DNA remains: 48 bases, in frame from the first base. This clonotype occurred a few times. Its binding antigen is unknown. Base qualities are not provided; no much larger clone lies one nucleotide away. Recombination linked TRBV4-1 to TRBJ2-5; a stretch of 9 junction bases matches TRBD1. The sequence was obtained from a young woman in good health. Sequences were obtained from blood. The CDR3 protein sequence reads: CASSQVPGQGWETQYF. The nucleotide sequence reads TGCGCCAGCAGCCAAGTTCCGGGACAGGGATGGGAGACCCAGTACTTC.